This TCR beta chain originates from a study of T cell responses to AZD1222 COVID-19 vaccine. Profiled with immunoSEQ multiplex PCR; TCRdb holds only in-frame clones, not every one. The sample consists of some 150,000 clones, 70% to 90% of them appearing once. Germline CDR1 SGHAT, CDR2 FQNNGV. CDR3 length equals 10 residues. Trimming took 5 bases from V and 9 from J, leaving 7 bases between them. The source of this sequence is an adult who received the MenACWY meningococcal vaccine as a control. The source material was peripheral blood, sampled 28 days after the second dose of the MenACWY control vaccine. This chain joins TRBV11-2 and TRBJ2-5; no definite D call. Here the CDR3 reads CASSNVAQYF. The CDR3 DNA reads as TGTGCCAGCAGCAACGTGGCCCAGTACTTC.